This TCR beta chain emerged from a study of T-cell reconstitution after alpha-beta-depleted transplantation in children (dated by TCRdb to the mid-2010s). With respect to the entire study: The study quantitatively tracked T-cell immune reconstitution after TCRalphabeta/CD19-depleted allogeneic hematopoietic cell transplantation in children using TCR repertoire profiling. The research as a whole found: The apparently early alphabetaT-cell count recovery about two months after transplant was reportedly dependent on only several hundred rapidly expanded clones derived from non-depleted graft cells. In some patients, the high TCRbeta diversity seen at day 60 was put down to recipient T cells and intrathymic progenitors that had survived conditioning. Hyperexpanded clone frequencies declined over subsequent months; after one year, T-cell counts and TCRbeta diversity were mostly attributed to newly produced T cells.

The sample's treatment or condition label, decoded: allogeneic hematopoietic cell transplantation with graft depleted of TCRalphabeta T cells and CD19 B cells. Transplant recipients were children who received TCRalphabeta/CD19-depleted allogeneic hematopoietic cell grafts. Trimming removed 6 bases from V and 3 bases from J; the gene matches leave 10 bases unexplained. The CDR3 measures 18 amino acids from cysteine to phenylalanine. This entry keeps only the CDR3 DNA: 54 bases, framed from base 1. Based on the germline V gene, the CDR1 and CDR2 sequences are WSHSY and SAAADI. The library came from PCR. Sequencing took place on an Illumina HiSeq 2500. Molecular barcoding was employed in the preparation of TCR libraries, with unique molecular identifiers being used to normalize TCRbeta repertoire quantification. TCRdb took the public reads, trimmed them with fastp at Q25, ran MiXCR for clone calling and kept in-frame beta chains. When rows share a CDR3 protein, they turn into one entry using the most common DNA and genes. Counted in this sample were about 300,000 distinct CDR3 sequences; nearly 8% of them appeared once. The ten biggest clones cover about 9.3% of the sample.

This clonotype was seen a handful of times. Its antigen is still unknown. No per-base quality is available; no much larger clone lies one base away. The sequencing here drew on peripheral blood, taken 360 days after TCRalphabeta/CD19-depleted stem cell transplant. This TCR was sampled from a female patient between 2 and 15 years old who had a stem cell transplant for Fanconi anemia, so the T cells may come from the graft donor. The V and J segments used are TRBV10-2 and TRBJ2-1, with 14 junctional bases fitting TRBD2. The DNA sequence is TGCGCCAGCAGGGTGGGACTAGCGGGAGAGTTCGGCTACAATGAGCAGTTCTTC. The encoded protein is CASRVGLAGEFGYNEQFF.